This TCR beta chain was obtained from a study of blood T cell repertoires in COVID-19. Background on the study: The United States, Italy and Spain supplied acute and convalescent COVID-19 samples. The analysed material was cDNA or gDNA that came from T cells, B-cell-depleted T cells, or PBMCs.

Produced via immunoSEQ multiplex PCR; TCRdb's table is partial and in-frame only. Among around 150,000 clones listed, approximately 83% were seen once. Trimming removed 3 bases from V and 1 base from J; junction bases left unmatched: 0. CDR3 length: 16 residues. Germline V lookup: CDR1 MNHEY, CDR2 SMNVEV (reference sequence). The TCR comes from a woman aged 55-70 years with acute or convalescent COVID-19. The chain has TRBV27 and TRBJ2-1, with TRBD2 matching 13 bases. The material sequenced was peripheral blood. The CDR3: CASSLGLAGSYNEQFF. CDR3 DNA: TGTGCCAGCAGTTTGGGACTAGCGGGATCCTACAATGAGCAGTTCTTC.